The 21 T cell receptor beta chains presented below share a single source sample, sequenced in a study of cytomegalovirus exposure and HLA in healthy donors. 13 Jbeta primers and 60 Vbeta primers were used for the PCR. Clones were sequenced by immunoSEQ multiplex PCR, and TCRdb holds only the in-frame ones, with some missing. This table holds roughly 150,000 clones, roughly 80% found once. Sequenced sample: PBMCs. Every receptor here comes from a middle-aged woman in good health and CMV-seronegative.

V usage is TRBV28 and J usage is TRBJ1-2, with a weak D call TRBD1 (5 bases). V was trimmed by 7 bases and J by 5 bases, leaving 14 bases between them. The CDR3 totals 13 residues. Germline CDR1 and CDR2: MDHEN and SYDVKM. CDR3 sequence (DNA): TGTGCCAGCACCACCCCCGGGGGATATGGCTACACCTTC. Amino acid sequence: CASTTPGGYGYTF.

This chain uses TRBV6-6 with TRBJ1-5, with unresolved D. CDR3 length: 13 amino acids. Trimming stripped 3 bases from V and 6 bases from J, with 9 bases between. Germline-derived CDR1 and CDR2 are MNHNY and SVGAGI (reference sequence). The CDR3 sequence: CASSYTYSQPQHF. For the CDR3, the DNA is TGTGCCAGCAGTTATACATACAGTCAGCCCCAGCATTTT.

V usage is TRBV27 and J usage is TRBJ2-5; 7 bases match TRBD2. Germline values: CDR1 MNHEY, CDR2 SMNVEV (reference sequence). V shed 6 bases, J shed 5 bases, and the junction held 9 bases outside the gene matches. This CDR3 has 14 residues. The CDR3 reads CASSRGVPPETQYF. The CDR3 DNA is TGTGCCAGCAGCCGGGGGGTCCCCCCCGAGACCCAGTACTTC.

This sequence joins TRBV11-2 and TRBJ2-5; 8 nucleotides align to TRBD1. The CDR3 sequence is 14 residues long. The germline gives CDR1 SGHAT, CDR2 FQNNGV. The V gene end was trimmed by 7 bases and the J gene end by 7 bases; junction bases not matched to a gene: 11. CDR3 region: CASTPRQGAGTQYF. Written as DNA, the CDR3 is TGTGCCAGCACCCCACGCCAGGGGGCAGGGACCCAGTACTTC.

Only one count was recorded for this clone. This chain connects TRBV14 to TRBJ1-1; a possible D gene is TRBD1 (6 bases). Trimming removed 1 base from V and 1 base from J, with 16 bases in between. Germline CDR1 and CDR2: SGHDN and FVKESK. The CDR3 is 17 amino acids. The CDR3 DNA reads TGTGCCAGCAGCCAAGGTTCCAGGGGTTTGGGGAACACTGAAGCTTTCTTT. It specifies CASSQGSRGLGNTEAFF.

The V call is TRBV6-1, the J call TRBJ2-7; TRBD2 agrees at 8 bases. Germline values: CDR1 MNHNS, CDR2 SASEGT. The V segment lost 7 bases and the J segment 7 bases; nucleotides outside the gene matches: 15. The CDR3 consists of 15 residues. In DNA, the CDR3 is TGTGCCAGCAAATTCGGGGGGGAACCCGCGGGGGAGCAGTACTTC. It specifies CASKFGGEPAGEQYF.

The chain combines TRBV10-2 with TRBJ1-2; 8 bases fit TRBD1. Germline V lookup: CDR1 WSHSY, CDR2 SAAADI. V shed 3 bases and J 3 bases; nucleotides not matched to a gene: 3. The CDR3 length is 14 residues. The CDR3 DNA follows: TGCGCCAGCAGTGACAGGGGGCTCCACTATGGCTACACCTTC. It translates to CASSDRGLHYGYTF.

The sample holds a few counts of this clone. This sequence joins TRBV19 and TRBJ1-6; TRBD1 aligns across 10 bases. J gave up 10 bases and V 9 bases, and 6 bases lay outside the gene matches. The CDR3 length is 13 residues. Germline V gene sequence: CDR1 LNHDA, CDR2 SQIVND (reference sequence). CDR3 protein: CASRDRGNSPLHF. CDR3 DNA: TGTGCCAGCCGGGACAGGGGAAACTCACCCCTCCACTTT. The full variable domain, completed using reference TRBV19 and TRBJ1-6, is DGGITQSPKYLFRKEGQNVTLSCEQNLNHDAMYWYRQDPGQGLRLIYYSQIVNDFQKGDIAEGYSVSREKKESFPLTVTSAQKNPTAFYLCASRDRGNSPLHFGNGTRLTVT.

The chain combines TRBV6-1 with TRBJ2-5, with D hard to call. V shed 4 bases and J shed 5 bases, with 17 bases lying between them. The length of the CDR3 is 15 residues. Germline V gives CDR1 MNHNS, CDR2 SASEGT. The CDR3 bases are TGTGCCAGCAGTGGAGGTGACTTCCTAAGGGAGACCCAGTACTTC. This gives the protein CASSGGDFLRETQYF.

This clone was detected only a few times. The rearrangement links TRBV19 to TRBJ2-2, with 9 positions matching TRBD2. The CDR3 covers 15 residues. J gave up 4 bases and V 4 bases, and 4 bases lay outside the gene matches. From germline, CDR1 is LNHDA and CDR2 SQIVND (reference sequence). The CDR3 spells CASSRNSGSTGELFF. CDR3 coding DNA: TGTGCCAGTAGTAGAAATAGCGGGAGCACCGGGGAGCTGTTTTTT.

This clone came up a few times. The chain's CDR3 is CASRMTSGRSYEQYF. CDR3 DNA sequence: TGTGCCAGCAGGATGACTAGCGGGAGATCCTACGAGCAGTACTTC. The chain combines TRBV28 with TRBJ2-7, with 12 positions matching TRBD2. The length of the CDR3 is 15 residues. V gave up 6 bases and J gave up 1 base; unmatched junction bases: 4. Germline loops: CDR1 MDHEN, CDR2 SYDVKM.

V usage is TRBV7-2 and J usage is TRBJ1-3; 7 bases agree with TRBD1. V lost 5 bases, J lost 0 bases, and 1 base stayed unmatched. Germline CDR1 is SGHTA and CDR2 is FQGNSA. This CDR3 is built from 14 residues. The CDR3 DNA is TGTGCCAGCAGCCGGGACAGCTCTGGAAACACCATATATTTT. This gives the protein CASSRDSSGNTIYF.

The chain has TRBV7-3 and TRBJ2-3; a possible D gene is TRBD1 (5 bases). Trimming took off 5 bases at V and 3 bases at J, with 12 bases between the two ends. CDR3 length equals 14 residues. From germline, CDR1 is SGHTA and CDR2 FQGTGA. CDR3 region: CASSIRGGTDTQYF. DNA for the CDR3: TGTGCCAGCAGCATTAGGGGTGGGACAGATACGCAGTATTTT.

The chain carries TRBV15 and TRBJ2-3, with D possibly matching TRBD1 (6 bases). V was pared by 1 base and J by 1 base, with 12 bases between. The CDR3 length is 16 residues. The germline CDR1 and CDR2 sequences are LNHNV and YYDKDF (reference sequence). This CDR3 is CATSRGRQDRTDTQYF. The CDR3 DNA reads as TGTGCCACCAGCAGAGGACGACAGGACCGCACAGATACGCAGTATTTT.

The CDR3 DNA is TGTGCCAGTAGTAGTACAGGGACTGAAGCTTTCTTT. It codes for CASSSTGTEAFF. The rearrangement links TRBV19 to TRBJ1-1, with D perhaps TRBD1 (6 bases). The germline gives CDR1 LNHDA, CDR2 SQIVND (reference sequence). Trimming pared 4 bases from V and 5 bases from J, leaving 8 bases between. The CDR3 contains 12 residues.

The chain combines TRBV28 with TRBJ2-3; D is uncertain. The length of the CDR3 is 17 residues. In germline, CDR1 is MDHEN, CDR2 SYDVKM. The V gene lost 6 bases and the J gene lost 2 bases, with 21 bases spanning the gap. CDR3 DNA sequence: TGTGCCAGCAGCTCCTTCGGGTCCCCTTGGTACACAGATACGCAGTATTTT. It codes for CASSSFGSPWYTDTQYF. Using reference TRBV28 and TRBJ2-3 for the parts outside the CDR3, the full variable domain is DVKVTQSSRYLVKRTGEKVFLECVQDMDHENMFWYRQDPGLGLRLIYFSYDVKMKEKGDIPEGYSVSREKKERFSLILESASTNQTSMYLCASSSFGSPWYTDTQYFGPGTRLTVL.

The J gene is TRBJ2-2, the V gene TRBV5-4; TRBD2 agrees at 9 bases. V trimming: 4 bases; J trimming: 6 bases; junction bases outside the gene matches: 10. Germline CDR1 SGHNT, CDR2 YYREEE (reference sequence). The CDR3 is 16 amino acids. CDR3 sequence reads: CASSASGGRAPGELFF. The CDR3 nucleotides read TGTGCCAGCAGCGCCAGTGGCGGGAGGGCCCCCGGGGAGCTGTTTTTT.

This rearrangement joins TRBV7-9 to TRBJ2-3, with 7 bases aligning to TRBD1. The CDR3 spans 13 residues. Germline loops: CDR1 SEHNR, CDR2 FQNEAQ (reference sequence). Trimming removed 7 bases from V and 5 bases from J; junction bases left unmatched: 6. Here the CDR3 DNA reads TGTGCCAGCACGCGGACAGGCCTAGATACGCAGTATTTT. Its translation is CASTRTGLDTQYF.

The chain uses TRBV7-9 and TRBJ2-1; TRBD2 aligns across 7 bases. The length of the CDR3 is 14 residues. Germline CDR1 and CDR2: SEHNR and FQNEAQ (reference sequence). Trimming removed 7 bases from V and 3 bases from J; junction bases left unmatched: 6. The CDR3 reads CASNGGGGYNEQFF. The CDR3, as DNA: TGTGCCAGCAACGGTGGCGGGGGCTACAATGAGCAGTTCTTC. Based on the CDR3 plus reference TRBV7-9 and TRBJ2-1, the full variable domain is DTGVSQNPRHKITKRGQNVTFRCDPISEHNRLYWYRQTLGQGPEFLTYFQNEAQLEKSRLLSDRFSAERPKGSFSTLEIQRTEQGDSAMYLCASNGGGGYNEQFFGPGTRLTVL.

V is TRBV25-1 and J is TRBJ2-5, with D possibly being TRBD2 (6 bases). Between the trimmed V and J ends, which lost 3 bases and 0 bases, there was a span of 20 bases. The CDR3 runs to 18 residues. Germline loops: CDR1 MGHDK, CDR2 SYGVNS. The CDR3 DNA follows: TGTGCCAGCAGTGACCGCGGGCGGAGGGAATCGTACCAAGAGACCCAGTACTTC. It codes for CASSDRGRRESYQETQYF.

V gene TRBV6-5 combines with J gene TRBJ1-2; 7 bases match TRBD1. J gave up 4 bases and V 5 bases, and 10 bases lay outside the gene matches. There are 15 residues in the CDR3. Germline V gene sequence: CDR1 MNHEY, CDR2 SVGAGI. The DNA for the CDR3 is TGTGCCAGCAGTACCTCGACAGGGTGGGGCTATGGCTACACCTTC. Amino acids: CASSTSTGWGYGYTF.